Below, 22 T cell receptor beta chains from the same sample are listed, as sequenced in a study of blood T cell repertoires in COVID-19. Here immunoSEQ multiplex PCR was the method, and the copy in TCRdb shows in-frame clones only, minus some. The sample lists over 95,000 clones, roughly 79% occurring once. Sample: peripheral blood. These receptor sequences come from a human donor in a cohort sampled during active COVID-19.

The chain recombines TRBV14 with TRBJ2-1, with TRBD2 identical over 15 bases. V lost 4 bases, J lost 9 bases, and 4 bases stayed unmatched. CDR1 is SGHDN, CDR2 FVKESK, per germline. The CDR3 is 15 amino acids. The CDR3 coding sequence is TGTGCCAGCAGCCCGGGACTAGCGGGAGGCGTTGAGCAGTTCTTC. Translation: CASSPGLAGGVEQFF. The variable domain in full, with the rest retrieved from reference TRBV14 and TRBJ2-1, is EAGVTQFPSHSVIEKGQTVTLRCDPISGHDNLYWYRRVMGKEIKFLLHFVKESKQDESGMPNNRFLAERTGGTYSTLKVQPAELEDSGVYFCASSPGLAGGVEQFFGPGTRLTVL.

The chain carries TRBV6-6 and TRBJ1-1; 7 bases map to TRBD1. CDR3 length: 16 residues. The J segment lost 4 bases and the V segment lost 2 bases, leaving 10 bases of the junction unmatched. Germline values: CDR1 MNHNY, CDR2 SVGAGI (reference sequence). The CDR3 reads CASSYASGSGGTEAFF. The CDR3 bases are TGTGCCAGCAGTTACGCATCTGGTTCAGGGGGCACTGAAGCTTTCTTT.

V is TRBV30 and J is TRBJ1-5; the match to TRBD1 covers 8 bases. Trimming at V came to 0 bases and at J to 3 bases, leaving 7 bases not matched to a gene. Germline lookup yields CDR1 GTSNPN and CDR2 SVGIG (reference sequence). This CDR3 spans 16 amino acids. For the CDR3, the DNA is TGTGCCTGGAGTGTAGGGACAGGTGGAGTCAATCAGCCCCAGCATTTT. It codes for CAWSVGTGGVNQPQHF.

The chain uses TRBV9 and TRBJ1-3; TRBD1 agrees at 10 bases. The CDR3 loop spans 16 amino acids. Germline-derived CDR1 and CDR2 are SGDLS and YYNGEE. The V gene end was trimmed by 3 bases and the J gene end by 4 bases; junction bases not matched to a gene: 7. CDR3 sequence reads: CASSANRDRGGNTIYF. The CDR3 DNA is TGTGCCAGCAGCGCAAACCGGGACAGGGGAGGAAACACCATATATTTT. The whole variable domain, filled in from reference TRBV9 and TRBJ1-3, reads DSGVTQTPKHLITATGQRVTLRCSPRSGDLSVYWYQQSLDQGLQFLIQYYNGEERAKGNILERFSAQQFPDLHSELNLSSLELGDSALYFCASSANRDRGGNTIYFGEGSWLTVV.

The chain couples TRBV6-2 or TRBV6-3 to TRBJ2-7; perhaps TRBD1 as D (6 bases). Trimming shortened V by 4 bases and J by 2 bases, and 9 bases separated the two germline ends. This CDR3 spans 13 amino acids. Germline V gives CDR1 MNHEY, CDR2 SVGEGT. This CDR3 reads CASSLQGPYEQYF. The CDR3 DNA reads TGTGCCAGCAGTTTACAGGGTCCCTACGAGCAGTACTTC.

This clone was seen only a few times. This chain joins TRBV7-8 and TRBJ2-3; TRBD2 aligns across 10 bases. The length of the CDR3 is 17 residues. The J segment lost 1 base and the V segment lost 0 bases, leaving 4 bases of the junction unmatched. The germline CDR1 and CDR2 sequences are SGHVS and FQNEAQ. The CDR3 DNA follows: TGTGCCAGCAGCTTAGCTGGCGGACTAGCGGGCACAGATACGCAGTATTTT. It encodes CASSLAGGLAGTDTQYF.

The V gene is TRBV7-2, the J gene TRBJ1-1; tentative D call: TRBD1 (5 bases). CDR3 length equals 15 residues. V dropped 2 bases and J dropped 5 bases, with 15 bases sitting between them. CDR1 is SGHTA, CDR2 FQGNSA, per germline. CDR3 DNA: TGTGCCAGCAGCTTATCCCAGGGAATCGGGACTGAAGCTTTCTTT. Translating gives CASSLSQGIGTEAFF.

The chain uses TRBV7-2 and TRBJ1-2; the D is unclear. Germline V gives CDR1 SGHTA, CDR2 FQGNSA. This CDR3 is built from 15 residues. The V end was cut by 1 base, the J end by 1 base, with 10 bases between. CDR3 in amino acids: CASSLGAGLNYGYTF. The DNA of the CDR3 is TGTGCCAGCAGCTTAGGGGCAGGCCTTAACTATGGCTACACCTTC.

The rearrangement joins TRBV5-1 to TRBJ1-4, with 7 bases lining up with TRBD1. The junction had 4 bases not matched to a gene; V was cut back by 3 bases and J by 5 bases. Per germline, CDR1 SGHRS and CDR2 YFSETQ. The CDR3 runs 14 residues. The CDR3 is CASSWGQSNEKLFF. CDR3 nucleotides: TGCGCCAGCAGCTGGGGACAGTCCAATGAAAAACTGTTTTTT.

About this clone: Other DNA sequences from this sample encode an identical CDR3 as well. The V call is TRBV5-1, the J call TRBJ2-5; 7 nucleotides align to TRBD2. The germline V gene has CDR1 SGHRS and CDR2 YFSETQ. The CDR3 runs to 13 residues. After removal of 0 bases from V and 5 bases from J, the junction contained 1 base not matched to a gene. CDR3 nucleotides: TGCGCCAGCAGCTTGGGGGGAGGGGAGACCCAGTACTTC. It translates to CASSLGGGETQYF.

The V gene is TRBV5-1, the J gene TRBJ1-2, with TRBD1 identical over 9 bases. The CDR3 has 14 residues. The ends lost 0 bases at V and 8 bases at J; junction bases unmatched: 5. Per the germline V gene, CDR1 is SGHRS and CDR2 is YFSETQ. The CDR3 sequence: CASSLVDRGGGYTF. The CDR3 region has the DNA TGCGCCAGCAGCTTGGTGGACAGGGGAGGGGGCTACACCTTC. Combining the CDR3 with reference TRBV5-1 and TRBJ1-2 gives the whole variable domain KAGVTQTPRYLIKTRGQQVTLSCSPISGHRSVSWYQQTPGQGLQFLFEYFSETQRNKGNFPGRFSGRQFSNSRSEMNVSTLELGDSALYLCASSLVDRGGGYTFGSGTRLTVV.

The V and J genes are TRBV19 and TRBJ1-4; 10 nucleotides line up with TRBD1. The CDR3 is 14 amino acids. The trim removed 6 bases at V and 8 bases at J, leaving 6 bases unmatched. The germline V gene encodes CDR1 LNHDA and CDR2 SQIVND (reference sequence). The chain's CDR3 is CASSRTGGMEKLFF. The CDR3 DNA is TGTGCCAGTAGCCGGACAGGGGGTATGGAAAAACTGTTTTTT. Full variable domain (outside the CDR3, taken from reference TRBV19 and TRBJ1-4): DGGITQSPKYLFRKEGQNVTLSCEQNLNHDAMYWYRQDPGQGLRLIYYSQIVNDFQKGDIAEGYSVSREKKESFPLTVTSAQKNPTAFYLCASSRTGGMEKLFFGSGTQLSVL.

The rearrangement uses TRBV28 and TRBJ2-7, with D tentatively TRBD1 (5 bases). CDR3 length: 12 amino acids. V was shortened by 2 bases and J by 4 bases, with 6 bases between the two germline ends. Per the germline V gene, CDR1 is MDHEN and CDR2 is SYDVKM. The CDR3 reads CASSLKGYEQYF. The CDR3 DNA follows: TGTGCCAGCAGTTTAAAGGGGTACGAGCAGTACTTC.

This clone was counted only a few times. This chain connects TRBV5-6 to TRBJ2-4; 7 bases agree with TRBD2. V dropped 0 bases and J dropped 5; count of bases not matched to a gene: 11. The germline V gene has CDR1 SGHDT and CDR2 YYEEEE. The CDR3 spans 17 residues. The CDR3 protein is CASSLGGGALPENIQYF. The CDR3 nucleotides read TGTGCCAGCAGCTTGGGGGGGGGAGCCCTCCCGGAAAACATTCAGTACTTC.

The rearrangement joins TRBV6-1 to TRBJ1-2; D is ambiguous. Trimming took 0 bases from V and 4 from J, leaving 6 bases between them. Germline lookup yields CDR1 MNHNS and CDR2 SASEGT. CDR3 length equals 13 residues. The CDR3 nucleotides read TGTGCCAGCAGTGAAGCGGAGGCCTATGGCTACACCTTC. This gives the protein CASSEAEAYGYTF.

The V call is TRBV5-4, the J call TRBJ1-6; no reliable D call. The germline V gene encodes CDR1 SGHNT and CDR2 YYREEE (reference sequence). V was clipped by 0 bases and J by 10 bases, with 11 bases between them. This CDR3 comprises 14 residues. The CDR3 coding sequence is TGTGCCAGCAGCTTGGACCGGGAGAGCTCACCCCTCCACTTT. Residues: CASSLDRESSPLHF.

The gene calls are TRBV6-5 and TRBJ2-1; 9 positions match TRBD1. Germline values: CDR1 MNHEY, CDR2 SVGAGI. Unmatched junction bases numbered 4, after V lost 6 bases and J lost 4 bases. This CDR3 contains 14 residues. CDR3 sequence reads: CASRRDRAYNEQFF. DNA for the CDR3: TGTGCCAGCAGACGGGACAGGGCTTACAATGAGCAGTTCTTC.

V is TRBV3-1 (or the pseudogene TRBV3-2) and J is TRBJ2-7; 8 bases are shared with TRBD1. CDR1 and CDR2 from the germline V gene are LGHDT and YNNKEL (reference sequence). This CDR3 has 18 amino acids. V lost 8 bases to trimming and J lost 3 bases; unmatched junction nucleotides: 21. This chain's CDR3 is CASAIILTGERGFYEQYF. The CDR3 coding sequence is TGTGCCAGCGCAATCATTTTGACAGGGGAACGTGGTTTCTACGAGCAGTACTTC.

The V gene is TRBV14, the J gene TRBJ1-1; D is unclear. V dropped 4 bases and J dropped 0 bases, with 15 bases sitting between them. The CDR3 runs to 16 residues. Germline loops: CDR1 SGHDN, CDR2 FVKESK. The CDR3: CASSPGMRVVNTEAFF. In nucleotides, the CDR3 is TGTGCCAGCAGCCCGGGGATGAGGGTAGTGAACACTGAAGCTTTCTTT.

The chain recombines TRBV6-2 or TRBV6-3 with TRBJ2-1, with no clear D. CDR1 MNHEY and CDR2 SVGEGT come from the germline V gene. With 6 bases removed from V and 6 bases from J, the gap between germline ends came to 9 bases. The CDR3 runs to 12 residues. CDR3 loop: CASSQRGNEQFF. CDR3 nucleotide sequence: TGTGCCAGCAGCCAGAGAGGCAATGAGCAGTTCTTC.

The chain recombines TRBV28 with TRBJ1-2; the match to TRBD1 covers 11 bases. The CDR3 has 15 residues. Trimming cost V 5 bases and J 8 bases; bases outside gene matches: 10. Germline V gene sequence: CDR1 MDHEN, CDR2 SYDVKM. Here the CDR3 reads CASSPHGQGARGYTF. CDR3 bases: TGTGCCAGCAGTCCCCACGGACAGGGGGCGCGGGGCTACACCTTC.

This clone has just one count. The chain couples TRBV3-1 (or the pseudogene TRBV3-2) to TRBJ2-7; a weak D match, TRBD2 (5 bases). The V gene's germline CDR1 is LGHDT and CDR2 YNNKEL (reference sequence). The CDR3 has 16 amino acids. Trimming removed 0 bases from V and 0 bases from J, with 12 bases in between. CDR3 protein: CASSQDRRRSSYEQYF. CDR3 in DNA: TGTGCCAGCAGCCAAGATCGGAGGCGTAGCTCCTACGAGCAGTACTTC.